A selection of T cell receptor beta chains follows, all from one sample in a study of blood T cells in healthy people across ages. TCRdb re-called the 5' RACE reads with MiXCR, one entry per CDR3 protein. The sample lists 710,000 or so distinct CDR3 sequences, about 34% seen once, with over 15% in the top ten. Sample: blood. These TCRs come from a woman older than 75 in good health. CDR3s include the opening cysteine and the closing phenylalanine or tryptophan. The order of the fields is CDR3 protein, CDR3 DNA, D gene, clone size, V gene, J gene. A D gene is named only where the DNA matches it firmly. Not all rows give a size; the values are once, few, many and, for expanded clones, a class.

CDR3: CASSLNGVDYGYTF
DNA: TGTGCCAGCAGTTTAAATGGTGTGGACTATGGCTACACCTTC
D: -
size: few
V: TRBV28
J: TRBJ1-2

CDR3: CASSYIAGSYNEQFF
DNA: TGTGCCAGCAGTTACATTGCGGGGTCCTACAATGAGCAGTTCTTC
D: -
size: -
V: TRBV6-5
J: TRBJ2-1

CDR3: CSADAHYGYTF
DNA: TGCAGTGCGGATGCGCACTATGGCTACACCTTC
D: -
size: many
V: TRBV29-1
J: TRBJ1-2

CDR3: CASRPGQLYEQFF
DNA: TGTGCCAGCAGGCCGGGACAGCTTTACGAGCAGTTCTTC
D: TRBD1
size: few
V: TRBV6-1
J: TRBJ2-1

CDR3: CASSVQVGPRSTDTQYF
DNA: TGTGCCAGCAGTGTTCAGGTGGGGCCCAGATCCACAGATACGCAGTATTTT
D: -
size: many
V: TRBV6-1
J: TRBJ2-3

CDR3: CASSDGLAVYNEQFF
DNA: TGTGCCAGCAGCGATGGACTAGCGGTATACAATGAGCAGTTCTTC
D: TRBD2
size: once
V: TRBV6-1
J: TRBJ2-1

CDR3: CASSGQNGADTQYF
DNA: TGTGCCAGCAGTGGCCAGAACGGGGCAGATACGCAGTATTTT
D: -
size: many
V: TRBV6-1
J: TRBJ2-3

CDR3: CASSQDRATIRPLHF
DNA: TGTGCCAGCAGCCAAGATAGGGCTACGATTCGGCCCCTCCACTTT
D: -
size: -
V: TRBV3-1
J: TRBJ1-6

CDR3: CAWSVIVGHEQFF
DNA: TGTGCCTGGAGTGTTATAGTCGGGCATGAGCAGTTCTTC
D: -
size: -
V: TRBV30
J: TRBJ2-1

CDR3: CSARVDRGYGYTF
DNA: TGCAGTGCTAGAGTAGACAGGGGCTATGGCTACACCTTC
D: TRBD1
size: -
V: TRBV20-1
J: TRBJ1-2

CDR3: CASRTSGGNEKRFF
DNA: TGTGCCAGCAGAACATCAGGGGGTAATGAAAAACGGTTTTTT
D: TRBD1
size: -
V: TRBV12-3/TRBV12-4
J: TRBJ1-4

CDR3: CASSLGGAQETQYF
DNA: TGTGCCAGCAGCTTAGGAGGGGCCCAAGAGACCCAGTACTTC
D: -
size: many
V: TRBV5-1
J: TRBJ2-5

CDR3: CASSSLGGAPETQYF
DNA: TGCGCCAGCAGCTCCCTCGGGGGGGCCCCAGAGACCCAGTACTTC
D: TRBD2
size: -
V: TRBV4-1
J: TRBJ2-5

CDR3: CSACYGSADTQYF
DNA: TGCAGTGCTTGCTACGGGAGCGCAGATACGCAGTATTTT
D: -
size: -
V: TRBV20-1
J: TRBJ2-3

CDR3: CAISEYSGDTEAFF
DNA: TGTGCCATCAGTGAATATTCCGGGGACACTGAAGCTTTCTTT
D: -
size: -
V: TRBV10-3
J: TRBJ1-1

CDR3: CASSATRTGTDTQYF
DNA: TGTGCCAGCAGCGCAACTCGGACAGGCACAGATACGCAGTATTTT
D: -
size: -
V: TRBV7-2
J: TRBJ2-3

CDR3: CASSTTSGRMSEQYF
DNA: TGTGCCAGCAGTACGACTAGCGGGAGAATGAGCGAGCAGTACTTC
D: TRBD2
size: -
V: TRBV12-3/TRBV12-4
J: TRBJ2-7

CDR3: CSANRDRANSEQYF
DNA: TGCAGTGCTAACCGGGACAGGGCTAATAGCGAGCAGTACTTC
D: TRBD1
size: many
V: TRBV20-1
J: TRBJ2-7

CDR3: CAARTSGNYEQYF
DNA: TGTGCCGCACGGACTAGCGGGAACTACGAGCAGTACTTC
D: TRBD2
size: -
V: TRBV10-3
J: TRBJ2-7

CDR3: CASSVEQVARGEQFF
DNA: TGTGCCAGCAGCGTAGAACAGGTGGCGCGAGGTGAGCAGTTCTTC
D: -
size: -
V: TRBV9
J: TRBJ2-1

CDR3: CASRRDRGRADTQYF
DNA: TGTGCCAGCAGACGGGACAGGGGGCGCGCAGATACGCAGTATTTT
D: TRBD1
size: many
V: TRBV12-3/TRBV12-4
J: TRBJ2-3

CDR3: CASRGQGQINQPQHF
DNA: TGTGCCAGCAGAGGGCAGGGGCAGATCAATCAGCCCCAGCATTTT
D: -
size: -
V: TRBV6-6
J: TRBJ1-5

CDR3: CASSFRGGTDTQYF
DNA: TGTGCCAGCAGTTTTCGCGGGGGCACAGATACGCAGTATTTT
D: -
size: many
V: TRBV28
J: TRBJ2-3

CDR3: CASSLVGVPSYEQYF
DNA: TGTGCCAGCAGCTTGGTAGGGGTCCCCTCCTACGAGCAGTACTTC
D: -
size: many
V: TRBV5-5
J: TRBJ2-7

CDR3: CVISGGGTSYNEQFF
DNA: TGTGTCATCAGTGGGGGCGGTACCTCCTACAATGAGCAGTTCTTC
D: -
size: many
V: TRBV10-3
J: TRBJ2-1

CDR3: CASSLGRAQYF
DNA: TGTGCCAGCAGCTTGGGCAGAGCGCAGTATTTT
D: -
size: many
V: TRBV11-2
J: TRBJ2-3

CDR3: CASSWQGGTYEQYF
DNA: TGCGCCAGCAGCTGGCAGGGAGGAACCTACGAGCAGTACTTC
D: -
size: many
V: TRBV5-1
J: TRBJ2-7

CDR3: CSVVGGMDWGYEQYF
DNA: TGCAGCGTTGTAGGGGGCATGGACTGGGGCTACGAGCAGTACTTC
D: TRBD1
size: many
V: TRBV29-1
J: TRBJ2-7

CDR3: CASSYPEGNEQYF
DNA: TGTGCCAGCAGTTATCCTGAGGGGAACGAGCAGTACTTC
D: -
size: once
V: TRBV6-2/TRBV6-3
J: TRBJ2-7

CDR3: CSARDPTGHEKLFF
DNA: TGCAGTGCTAGAGATCCTACCGGCCATGAAAAACTGTTTTTT
D: -
size: once
V: TRBV20-1
J: TRBJ1-4

CDR3: CAWSVPQRGEKLFF
DNA: TGTGCCTGGAGTGTACCTCAAAGAGGTGAAAAACTGTTTTTT
D: -
size: -
V: TRBV30
J: TRBJ1-4

CDR3: CASSKGTGLWHGYTF
DNA: TGTGCCAGCAGCAAAGGGACAGGCCTCTGGCATGGCTACACCTTC
D: TRBD1
size: -
V: TRBV7-9
J: TRBJ1-2

CDR3: CASSYSSQSTYYGYTF
DNA: TGTGCCAGCAGTTACTCGAGTCAGTCCACCTACTATGGCTACACCTTC
D: -
size: -
V: TRBV6-6
J: TRBJ1-2

CDR3: CSASFGTGGSGANVLTF
DNA: TGCAGTGCTAGTTTTGGGACAGGGGGCTCTGGGGCCAACGTCCTGACTTTC
D: TRBD1
size: many
V: TRBV20-1
J: TRBJ2-6

CDR3: CASSSGLEQGTQYF
DNA: TGTGCCAGCAGCTCGGGACTGGAACAGGGGACCCAGTACTTC
D: -
size: many
V: TRBV7-9
J: TRBJ2-5

CDR3: CASSGLADSDTQYF
DNA: TGTGCCAGCAGCGGACTAGCGGACTCAGATACGCAGTATTTT
D: TRBD2
size: -
V: TRBV6-5
J: TRBJ2-3

CDR3: CASSQDGAADSNQPQHF
DNA: TGTGCCAGCAGCCAAGACGGGGCGGCCGATAGCAATCAGCCCCAGCATTTT
D: -
size: -
V: TRBV4-2
J: TRBJ1-5

CDR3: CASSVDPAGLTKETQYF
DNA: TGTGCCAGCAGCGTAGACCCAGCGGGGTTGACCAAAGAGACCCAGTACTTC
D: TRBD2
size: once
V: TRBV9
J: TRBJ2-5

CDR3: CASSQDYGAAEAFF
DNA: TGCGCCAGCAGCCAAGACTACGGGGCCGCTGAAGCTTTCTTT
D: -
size: many
V: TRBV4-3
J: TRBJ1-1

CDR3: CSVAGANVLTF
DNA: TGCAGCGTTGCCGGGGCCAACGTCCTGACTTTC
D: -
size: many
V: TRBV29-1
J: TRBJ2-6

CDR3: CASSQSRGRNQPQHF
DNA: TGTGCCAGCAGCCAAAGTAGAGGAAGGAATCAGCCCCAGCATTTT
D: -
size: many
V: TRBV3-1
J: TRBJ1-5

CDR3: CASSQGTSSNYGYTF
DNA: TGTGCCAGCAGCCAAGGGACATCTTCTAACTATGGCTACACCTTC
D: -
size: -
V: TRBV3-1
J: TRBJ1-2

CDR3: CAWSVPALSTYNSPLHF
DNA: TGTGCCTGGAGTGTTCCGGCCCTCAGCACCTATAATTCACCCCTCCACTTT
D: -
size: -
V: TRBV30
J: TRBJ1-6

CDR3: CASSAPGAAYEQYF
DNA: TGTGCCAGCAGTGCACCAGGGGCTGCCTACGAGCAGTACTTC
D: -
size: many
V: TRBV25-1
J: TRBJ2-7

CDR3: CSARVGKDYGYTF
DNA: TGCAGTGCTAGAGTGGGGAAGGACTATGGCTACACCTTC
D: -
size: few
V: TRBV20-1
J: TRBJ1-2